The T cell receptor beta chain described here comes from a study of shared clonotypes between healthy human individuals. The study drew its donors from healthy HIV-negative adults without recent acute infections or vaccinations. Method: immunoSEQ multiplex PCR; TCRdb's copy keeps in-frame clones and lacks some. The sample contains under 2.5 million clones, 80% to 95% of which appear only once. This CDR3 region has 15 residues. The germline V gene encodes CDR1 KGHSH and CDR2 LQKENI. Trimming removed 1 base at V and 3 bases at J, with 11 bases between. Sequenced material: naive CD4+ T cells from PBMCs. Subset here: CD45RA+ positively selected. The chain joins TRBV18 to TRBJ2-3; D is unresolved. The sequence was obtained from a man aged 18-30 years in good health. Some clones in this sample may be carry-over from other donors' samples. CDR3 region: CASSPLQNPTDTQYF. In DNA, the CDR3 is TGTGCCAGCTCACCACTCCAGAACCCTACAGATACGCAGTATTTT.